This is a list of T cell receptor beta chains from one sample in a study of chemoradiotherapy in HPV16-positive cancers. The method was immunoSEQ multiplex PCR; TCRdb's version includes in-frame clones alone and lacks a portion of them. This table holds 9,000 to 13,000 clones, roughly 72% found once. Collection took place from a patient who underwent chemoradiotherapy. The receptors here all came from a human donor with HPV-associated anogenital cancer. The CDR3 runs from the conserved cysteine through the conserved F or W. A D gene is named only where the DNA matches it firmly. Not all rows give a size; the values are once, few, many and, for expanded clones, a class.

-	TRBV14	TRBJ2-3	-	TGTGCCAGCAGCCAACCGGGGTATTACACAGATACGCAGTATTTT	CASSQPGYYTDTQYF
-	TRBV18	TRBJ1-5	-	TGTGCCAGCTCACCGGGTAACCAGCCCCAGCATTTT	CASSPGNQPQHF
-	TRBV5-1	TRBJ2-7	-	TGCGCCAGCAGCTTTGGTGACGGCTACGAGCAGTACTTC	CASSFGDGYEQYF
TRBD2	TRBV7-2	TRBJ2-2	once	TGTGCCACGCGTGGCGGGGGGGCATGGAACGGGGAGCTGTTTTTT	CATRGGGAWNGELFF
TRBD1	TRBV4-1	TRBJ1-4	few	TGCGCCAGCAGCCAAGCCAGGGGGATGAGGGAAAAACTGTTTTTT	CASSQARGMREKLFF
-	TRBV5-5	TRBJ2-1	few	TGTGCCAGCAGCAAAAATGAGCAGTTCTTC	CASSKNEQFF
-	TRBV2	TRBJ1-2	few	TGTGCCAGCAGTTCCCTCGGGACGGCTGACTATGGCTACACCTTC	CASSSLGTADYGYTF
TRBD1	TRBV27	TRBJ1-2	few	TGTGCCAGCAGTTCCTCGACAGGGAGCTATGGCTACACCTTC	CASSSSTGSYGYTF
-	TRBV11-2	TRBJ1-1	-	TGTGCCAGCAGGCTCAGTGTCGCCCCGGGCACTGAAGCTTTCTTT	CASRLSVAPGTEAFF
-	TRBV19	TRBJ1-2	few	TGTGCCAGTAGCCGGATTTATAAGGAAGACCTCTATGGCTACACCTTC	CASSRIYKEDLYGYTF
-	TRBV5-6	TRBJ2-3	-	TGTGCCAGCAGCTTGGCCCCTACTAGCTCAGATACGCAGTATTTT	CASSLAPTSSDTQYF
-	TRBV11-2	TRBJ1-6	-	TGTGCCAGCAGCTTAGACAGGGTGAATAATTCACCCCTCCACTTT	CASSLDRVNNSPLHF
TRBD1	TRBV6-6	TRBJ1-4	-	TGTGCCAGCAGCCATCAACTCAGGGGGCGCGTGGAAAAACTGTTTTTT	CASSHQLRGRVEKLFF
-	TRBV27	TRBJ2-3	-	TGTGCCAGCGCCGACCGGGACAATGGGGGAGATACGCAGTATTTT	CASADRDNGGDTQYF
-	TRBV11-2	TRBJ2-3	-	TGTGCCAGCAGCCTCTCCCGGGGAGATACGCAGTATTTT	CASSLSRGDTQYF
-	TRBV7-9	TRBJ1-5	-	TGTGCCAGCAGCTTAGCGGCGCACCAGGGTAATAATCAGCCCCAGCATTTT	CASSLAAHQGNNQPQHF
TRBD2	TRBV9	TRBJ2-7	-	TGTGCCAGCAGCCACTCGACTAGCTCCAATAAGGAGCAGTACTTC	CASSHSTSSNKEQYF
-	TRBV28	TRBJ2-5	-	TGTGCCAGCAGTTTGGAGGGGCTGAGGGAGACCCAGTACTTC	CASSLEGLRETQYF
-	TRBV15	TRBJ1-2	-	TGTGCCACCAGCAGAGATGCAGGGAACTATGGCTACACCTTC	CATSRDAGNYGYTF
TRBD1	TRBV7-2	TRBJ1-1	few	TGTGCCAGCAGCCCTCAACAGGGGCTGAACACTGAAGCTTTCTTT	CASSPQQGLNTEAFF
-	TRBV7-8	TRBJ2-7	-	TGTGCCAGCAGCTTAAGGGACCGAGCCTACGAGCAGTACTTC	CASSLRDRAYEQYF
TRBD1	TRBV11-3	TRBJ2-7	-	TGTGCCAGCAGCTTGGACCGCCGGGACAGCCCCTACGAGCAGTACTTC	CASSLDRRDSPYEQYF
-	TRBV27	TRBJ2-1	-	TGTGCCAGCAGTTCCTCACAGGGCCGTTACAATGAGCAGTTCTTC	CASSSSQGRYNEQFF
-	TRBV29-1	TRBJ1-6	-	TGCAGCGTTGGAACAGGAGGCTCATCACCCCTCCACTTT	CSVGTGGSSPLHF